Below, 18 T cell receptor beta chains from the same sample are listed, as sequenced in a study of blood T cell repertoires in COVID-19. Sequenced by immunoSEQ multiplex PCR; TCRdb stores in-frame clones only, minus some. The sample yields around 42,000 clones, 80% to 90% seen once. Specimen: peripheral blood. The origin of the receptors is a woman aged 70-85 years in a cohort sampled during active COVID-19.

The chain couples TRBV28 to TRBJ1-2, with D perhaps TRBD1 (6 bases). The CDR3 consists of 13 residues. Germline CDR1 MDHEN, CDR2 SYDVKM. Trimming shortened V by 7 bases and J by 4 bases, and 13 bases separated the two germline ends. CDR3: CASTQDSFYGYTF. The DNA of the CDR3 is TGTGCCAGCACTCAGGACAGTTTCTATGGCTACACCTTC.

This clone was observed once. The chain recombines TRBV7-9 with TRBJ2-5; TRBD2 matches 8 bases. The CDR3 loop spans 14 amino acids. Germline loops: CDR1 SEHNR, CDR2 FQNEAQ (reference sequence). The ends lost 5 bases at V and 4 bases at J; junction bases unmatched: 6. Here the CDR3 DNA reads TGTGCCAGCAGCCGCCTGGCGGGAGGAGAGACCCAGTACTTC. Its translation is CASSRLAGGETQYF.

This chain uses TRBV4-1 with TRBJ2-2, with TRBD1 matching over 12 bases. J lost 7 bases, V lost 3 bases, and 9 bases had no gene match. This CDR3 is built from 17 residues. Germline loops: CDR1 MGHRA, CDR2 YSYEKL. The chain's CDR3 is CASSQAQGQGAGGELFF. CDR3 DNA sequence: TGCGCCAGCAGCCAGGCCCAGGGACAGGGGGCAGGCGGGGAGCTGTTTTTT.

The V call is TRBV28, the J call TRBJ1-1; TRBD1 might be the D (6 bases). The CDR3 loop spans 12 amino acids. Germline CDR1 is MDHEN and CDR2 is SYDVKM. The V gene lost 5 bases and the J gene lost 12 bases, with 16 bases spanning the gap. CDR3 in amino acids: CASSQNQGWSFF. CDR3 nucleotides: TGTGCCAGCAGTCAAAACCAGGGGTGGTCTTTCTTT.

By sample share, this clone is medium-sized. The genes are TRBV29-1 and TRBJ2-3, with D possibly TRBD2 on 6 matching bases. Per germline, CDR1 SQVTM and CDR2 ANQGSEA. The CDR3 length is 13 residues. Trimming took off 7 bases at V and 2 bases at J, with 13 bases between the two ends. This CDR3 is CSARGGNTDTQYF. The CDR3 nucleotides are TGCAGCGCTCGAGGCGGGAACACAGATACGCAGTATTTT.

This chain connects TRBV27 to TRBJ2-1; possible D gene TRBD1, 6 bases. Germline V gives CDR1 MNHEY, CDR2 SMNVEV (reference sequence). This CDR3 is 15 amino acids long. Trimming pared 1 base from V and 5 bases from J, leaving 12 bases between. CDR3 coding DNA: TGTGCCAGCAGTTTATGGGGGCAGGGGCACAATGAGCAGTTCTTC. Its protein product is CASSLWGQGHNEQFF.

The genes are TRBV10-3 and TRBJ2-2; 13 nucleotides line up with TRBD2. CDR1 ENHRY and CDR2 SYGVKD come from the germline V gene. Unmatched junction bases numbered 2, after V lost 7 bases and J lost 0 bases. The CDR3 consists of 16 residues. This chain's CDR3 is CAITGTSGTNTGELFF. The CDR3 coding sequence is TGTGCCATCACCGGGACTAGCGGGACGAACACCGGGGAGCTGTTTTTT.

This clone occurred once. J is TRBJ1-1 and V is TRBV6-6; 7 bases fit TRBD1. Trimming cost V 2 bases and J 8 bases; bases outside gene matches: 11. This CDR3 comprises 15 residues. Germline CDR1 reads MNHNY; CDR2 reads SVGAGI (reference sequence). The CDR3 nucleotides read TGTGCCAGCAGTTACGGTGGAGGGGGCAGTACCGAAGCTTTCTTT. This translates into CASSYGGGGSTEAFF.

The gene calls are TRBV3-1 (or the pseudogene TRBV3-2) and TRBJ2-7; 11 positions match TRBD2. This CDR3 region has 14 residues. From germline, CDR1 is LGHDT and CDR2 YNNKEL (reference sequence). V lost 4 bases to trimming and J lost 2 bases; unmatched junction nucleotides: 1. The CDR3 is CASSLAGGAYEQYF. The CDR3 DNA sequence: TGTGCCAGCAGCCTAGCGGGAGGGGCCTACGAGCAGTACTTC.

The chain joins TRBV7-2 to TRBJ2-1; D is perhaps TRBD2 (6 bases). With 5 bases removed from V and 3 bases from J, the gap between germline ends came to 11 bases. CDR3 length equals 14 residues. The germline V gene encodes CDR1 SGHTA and CDR2 FQGNSA. The CDR3 region is CASSPGTDYNEQFF. CDR3 DNA: TGTGCCAGCAGCCCGGGGACTGACTACAATGAGCAGTTCTTC.

The chain carries TRBV4-1 and TRBJ2-3; no reliable D call. Trimming cost V 6 bases and J 2 bases, with 18 bases left between them. Germline V gene sequence: CDR1 MGHRA, CDR2 YSYEKL. This CDR3 region has 16 residues. CDR3 sequence reads: CASRREAATHTDTQYF. The CDR3 DNA follows: TGCGCCAGCAGACGTGAGGCGGCTACCCACACAGATACGCAGTATTTT.

This clone is medium-sized by share. This chain uses TRBV19 with TRBJ2-1; a possible D gene is TRBD2 (6 bases). Germline CDR1 is LNHDA and CDR2 is SQIVND (reference sequence). V lost 8 bases and J lost 0, with 17 bases in between. The CDR3 covers 16 residues. Written as DNA, the CDR3 is TGTGCCAGTGGGGGAGGCTACACGAGCTCCTACAATGAGCAGTTCTTC. Amino acid sequence: CASGGGYTSSYNEQFF.

This chain connects TRBV6-5 to TRBJ2-7; D gene ambiguous. V was trimmed by 2 bases and J by 2 bases, leaving 13 bases between them. The CDR3 is 15 amino acids. Germline CDR1 MNHEY, CDR2 SVGAGI. The CDR3 reads CASSYGLGETYEQYF. The CDR3, as DNA: TGTGCCAGCAGTTACGGGTTAGGAGAAACCTACGAGCAGTACTTC.

This clone turned up a few times. The V gene is TRBV10-3, the J gene TRBJ1-4; 10 bases map to TRBD1. Germline lookup yields CDR1 ENHRY and CDR2 SYGVKD. V shed 3 bases, J shed 6 bases, and the junction held 1 base outside the gene matches. The CDR3 runs to 14 residues. The CDR3 coding sequence is TGTGCCATCAGTGACGGGACAGGGGATGAAAAACTGTTTTTT. Its protein is CAISDGTGDEKLFF.

The genes are TRBV19 and TRBJ1-5; D might be TRBD1 (6 bases). CDR1 LNHDA and CDR2 SQIVND come from the germline V gene (reference sequence). The V gene lost 6 bases and the J gene lost 0 bases, with 12 bases spanning the gap. The CDR3 is 15 residues long. CDR3 protein: CASRTTGRSNQPQHF. In nucleotides, the CDR3 is TGTGCCAGTAGGACGACAGGACGTAGCAATCAGCCCCAGCATTTT.

In its sample, this clone was seen a few times. The chain uses TRBV5-1 and TRBJ1-3; possible D gene TRBD1, 5 bases. Germline loops: CDR1 SGHRS, CDR2 YFSETQ. The CDR3 length is 17 residues. Deletions cut 0 bases from V and 2 bases from J, with 15 bases between. Here the CDR3 reads CASSLEGRAIAGNTIYF. CDR3 DNA sequence: TGCGCCAGCAGCTTGGAAGGCAGGGCTATCGCTGGAAACACCATATATTTT.

The V gene is TRBV23-1, the J gene TRBJ2-7, with 8 bases that match TRBD1. TRBV23-1 is flagged as an ORF with uncertain function. The CDR3 consists of 14 residues. The ends lost 3 bases at V and 2 bases at J; junction bases unmatched: 3. The CDR3: CASSHWTGTYEQYF. The CDR3, as DNA: TGCGCCAGCAGTCATTGGACAGGGACCTACGAGCAGTACTTC.

This clone was observed a handful of times. One junction end disagrees with the germline gene, perhaps due to a read error. This chain joins TRBV3-1 (or the pseudogene TRBV3-2) and TRBJ2-1; perhaps TRBD1 as D (7 bases). This CDR3 region has 17 residues. Germline loops: CDR1 LGHDT, CDR2 YNNKEL (reference sequence). CDR3 sequence: CASSPRRQGGAYTEQFF. The CDR3 region has the DNA TGTGCCAGCAGCCCTCGGCGTCAGGGGGGCGCCTACACTGAGCAGTTCTTC.